The clone carrying this T cell receptor (beta chain) was picked up a small number of times. Its antigen is not known. Both TRBC1 and TRBC2 were covered by a beta constant-region primer of two equimolar oligonucleotides. Four rounds of PCR amplified the ligated cDNA using nested alpha and beta constant-region primers plus SP2. In TCRdb, the UMI-ligation and nested PCR reads were re-called with MiXCR into one record per CDR3 protein. Of 95,000 to 150,000 distinct CDR3 sequences listed, roughly 36% are singletons. Germline-derived CDR1 and CDR2 are SGHRS and YFSETQ. The length of the CDR3 is 15 residues. The V and J ends lost 1 base and 1 base respectively, with 10 bases between them. This sample stems from a study of naive and memory T cell subsets. Study-level points and caveats: Naive and memory subsets had different power law exponents for TCR abundance.

Sequencing input: central memory CD4+ T cells from blood. This rearrangement joins TRBV5-1 to TRBJ2-3; either TRBD1 or TRBD2 may fit D (6 bases each). The receptor was isolated from a human donor in good health. The CDR3 here is CASSLRGVRTDTQYF. In DNA, the CDR3 is TGCGCCAGCAGCTTGAGGGGGGTCCGCACAGATACGCAGTATTTT.